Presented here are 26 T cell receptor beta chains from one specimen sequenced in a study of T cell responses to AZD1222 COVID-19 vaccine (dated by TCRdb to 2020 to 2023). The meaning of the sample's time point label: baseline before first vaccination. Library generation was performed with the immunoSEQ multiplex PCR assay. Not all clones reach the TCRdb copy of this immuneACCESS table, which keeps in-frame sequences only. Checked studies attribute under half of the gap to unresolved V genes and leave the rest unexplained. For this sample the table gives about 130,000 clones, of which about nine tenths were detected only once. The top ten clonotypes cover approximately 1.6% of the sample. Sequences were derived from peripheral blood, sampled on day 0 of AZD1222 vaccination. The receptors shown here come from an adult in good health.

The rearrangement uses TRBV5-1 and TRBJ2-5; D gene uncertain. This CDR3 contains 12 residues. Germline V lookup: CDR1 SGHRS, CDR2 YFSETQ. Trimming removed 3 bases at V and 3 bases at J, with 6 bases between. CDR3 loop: CASSSGEETQYF. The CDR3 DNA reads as TGCGCCAGCAGCTCAGGAGAAGAGACCCAGTACTTC.

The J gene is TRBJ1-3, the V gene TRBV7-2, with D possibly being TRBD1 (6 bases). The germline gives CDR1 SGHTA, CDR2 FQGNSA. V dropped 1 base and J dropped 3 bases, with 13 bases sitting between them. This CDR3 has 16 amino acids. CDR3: CASSLGPGALGNTIYF. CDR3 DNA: TGTGCCAGCAGCTTAGGGCCGGGGGCTCTTGGAAACACCATATATTTT.

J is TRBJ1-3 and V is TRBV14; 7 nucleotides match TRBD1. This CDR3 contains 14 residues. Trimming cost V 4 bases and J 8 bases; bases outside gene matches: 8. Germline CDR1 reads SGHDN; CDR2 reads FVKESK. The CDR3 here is CASSPRTGVDTIYF. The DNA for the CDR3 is TGTGCCAGCAGCCCCCGGACAGGAGTTGACACCATATATTTT.

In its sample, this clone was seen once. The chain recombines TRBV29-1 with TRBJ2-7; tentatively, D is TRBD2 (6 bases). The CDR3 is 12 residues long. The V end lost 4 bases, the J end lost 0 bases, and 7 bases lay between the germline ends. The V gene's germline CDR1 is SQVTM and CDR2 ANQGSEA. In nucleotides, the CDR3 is TGCAGCGTTGGGAGGGGCTCCTACGAGCAGTACTTC. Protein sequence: CSVGRGSYEQYF.

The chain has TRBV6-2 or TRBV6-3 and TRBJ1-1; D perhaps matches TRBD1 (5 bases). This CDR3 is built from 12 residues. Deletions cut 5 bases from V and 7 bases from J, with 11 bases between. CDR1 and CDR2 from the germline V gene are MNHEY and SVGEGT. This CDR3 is CASSHGGGEAFF. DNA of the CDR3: TGTGCCAGCAGTCACGGGGGGGGTGAAGCTTTCTTT.

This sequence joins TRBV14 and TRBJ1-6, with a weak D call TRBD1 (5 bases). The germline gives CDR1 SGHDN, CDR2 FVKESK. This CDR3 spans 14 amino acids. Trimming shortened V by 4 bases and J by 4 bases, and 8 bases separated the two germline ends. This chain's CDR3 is CASSPRVYNSPLHF. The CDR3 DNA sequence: TGTGCCAGCAGCCCCAGGGTTTATAATTCACCCCTCCACTTT.

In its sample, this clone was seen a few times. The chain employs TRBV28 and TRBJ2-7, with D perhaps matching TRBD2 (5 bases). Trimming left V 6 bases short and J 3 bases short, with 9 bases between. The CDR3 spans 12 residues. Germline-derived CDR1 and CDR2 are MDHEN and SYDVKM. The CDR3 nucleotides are TGTGCCAGCAGAGACGGACTCTACGAGCAGTACTTC. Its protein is CASRDGLYEQYF.

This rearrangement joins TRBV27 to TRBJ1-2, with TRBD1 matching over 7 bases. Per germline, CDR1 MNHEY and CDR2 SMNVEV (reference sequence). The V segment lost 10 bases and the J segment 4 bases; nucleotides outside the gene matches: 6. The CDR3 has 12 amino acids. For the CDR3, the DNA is TGTGCCACCAGGGACAGTCGCTATGGCTACACCTTC. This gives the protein CATRDSRYGYTF.

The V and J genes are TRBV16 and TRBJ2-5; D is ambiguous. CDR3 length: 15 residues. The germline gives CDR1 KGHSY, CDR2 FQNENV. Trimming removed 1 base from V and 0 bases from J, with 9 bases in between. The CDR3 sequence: CASSQFAGNQETQYF. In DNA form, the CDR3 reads TGTGCCAGCAGCCAATTCGCCGGCAACCAAGAGACCCAGTACTTC. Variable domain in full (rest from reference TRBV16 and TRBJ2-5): GEEVAQTPKHLVRGEGQKAKLYCAPIKGHSYVFWYQQVLKNEFKFLISFQNENVFDETGMPKERFSAKCLPNSPCSLEIQATKLEDSAVYFCASSQFAGNQETQYFGPGTRLLVL.

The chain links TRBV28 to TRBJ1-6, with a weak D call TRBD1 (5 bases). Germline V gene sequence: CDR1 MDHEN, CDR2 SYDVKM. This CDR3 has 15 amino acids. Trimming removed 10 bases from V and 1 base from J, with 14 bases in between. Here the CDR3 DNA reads TGTGCCATTGACGAGGGGCGGTCCTATAATTCACCCCTCCACTTT. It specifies CAIDEGRSYNSPLHF.

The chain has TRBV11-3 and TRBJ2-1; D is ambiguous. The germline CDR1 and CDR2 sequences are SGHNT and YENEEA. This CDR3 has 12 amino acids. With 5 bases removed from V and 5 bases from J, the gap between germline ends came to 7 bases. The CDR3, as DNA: TGTGCCAGCAGCCAGACCAACAATGAGCAGTTCTTC. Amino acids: CASSQTNNEQFF.

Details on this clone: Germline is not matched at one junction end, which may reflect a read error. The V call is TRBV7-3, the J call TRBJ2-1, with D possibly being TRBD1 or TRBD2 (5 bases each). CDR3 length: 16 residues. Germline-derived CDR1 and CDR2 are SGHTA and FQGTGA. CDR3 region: CASSITGTAGYNEQFF. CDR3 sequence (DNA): TGTGCCAGCAGCATAACCGGGACCGCCGGCTACAATGAGCAGTTCTTC.

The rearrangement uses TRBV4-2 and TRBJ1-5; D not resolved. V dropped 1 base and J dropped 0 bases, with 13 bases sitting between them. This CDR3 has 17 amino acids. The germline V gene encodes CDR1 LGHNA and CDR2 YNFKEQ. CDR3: CASSQVEAGHSNQPQHF. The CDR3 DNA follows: TGTGCCAGCAGCCAAGTTGAGGCAGGCCATAGCAATCAGCCCCAGCATTTT.

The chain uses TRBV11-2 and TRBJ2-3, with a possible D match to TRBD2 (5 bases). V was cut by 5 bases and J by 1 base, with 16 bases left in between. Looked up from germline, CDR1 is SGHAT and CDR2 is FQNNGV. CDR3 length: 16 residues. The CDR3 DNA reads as TGTGCCAGCAGCCCAGACTACATTAAGGGCACAGATACGCAGTATTTT. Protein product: CASSPDYIKGTDTQYF.

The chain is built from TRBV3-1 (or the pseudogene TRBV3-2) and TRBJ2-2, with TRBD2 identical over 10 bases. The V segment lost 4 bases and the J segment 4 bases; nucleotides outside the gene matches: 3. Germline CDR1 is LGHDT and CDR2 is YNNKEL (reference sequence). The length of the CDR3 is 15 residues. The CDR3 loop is CASSLRTSGTGELFF. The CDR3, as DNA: TGTGCCAGCAGCCTCAGGACTAGCGGCACCGGGGAGCTGTTTTTT.

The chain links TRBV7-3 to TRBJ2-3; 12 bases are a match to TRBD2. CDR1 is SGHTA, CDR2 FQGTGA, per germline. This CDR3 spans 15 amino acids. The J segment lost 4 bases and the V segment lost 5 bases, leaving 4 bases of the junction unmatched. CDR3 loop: CASSPPSGGADTQYF. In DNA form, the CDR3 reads TGTGCCAGCAGCCCCCCTAGCGGGGGGGCAGATACGCAGTATTTT.

DNA for the CDR3: TGTGCCTGGAGTAACAGCGCCTACGAGCAGTACTTC. Amino acids: CAWSNSAYEQYF. The rearrangement links TRBV30 to TRBJ2-7; D is ambiguous. Between the trimmed V and J ends, which lost 2 bases and 2 bases, there was a span of 7 bases. CDR1 GTSNPN and CDR2 SVGIG come from the germline V gene (reference sequence). The CDR3 extends over 12 amino acids.

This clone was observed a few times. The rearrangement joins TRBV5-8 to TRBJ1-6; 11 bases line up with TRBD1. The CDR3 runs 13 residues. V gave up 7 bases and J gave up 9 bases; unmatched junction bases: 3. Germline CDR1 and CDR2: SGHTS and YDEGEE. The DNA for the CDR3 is TGTGCCAGCGTTGGGACAGGGGGTTCACCCCTCCACTTT. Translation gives CASVGTGGSPLHF.

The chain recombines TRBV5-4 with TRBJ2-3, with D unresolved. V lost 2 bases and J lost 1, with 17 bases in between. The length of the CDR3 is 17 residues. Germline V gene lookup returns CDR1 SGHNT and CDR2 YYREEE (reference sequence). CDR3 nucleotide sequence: TGTGCCAGCAGCTTCGGTAGCCGTCTCGCGGGCACAGATACGCAGTATTTT. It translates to CASSFGSRLAGTDTQYF.

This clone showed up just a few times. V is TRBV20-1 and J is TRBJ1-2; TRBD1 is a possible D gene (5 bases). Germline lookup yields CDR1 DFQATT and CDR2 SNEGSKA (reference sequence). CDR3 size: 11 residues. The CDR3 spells CSAGGLNGYTF. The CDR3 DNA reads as TGCTCCGCGGGGGGACTTAATGGCTACACCTTC.

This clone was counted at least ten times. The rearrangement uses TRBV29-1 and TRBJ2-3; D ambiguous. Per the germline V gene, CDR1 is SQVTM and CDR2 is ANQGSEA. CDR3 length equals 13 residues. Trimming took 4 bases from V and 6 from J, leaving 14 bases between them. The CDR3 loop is CSVGAEVGDTQYF. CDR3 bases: TGCAGCGTTGGGGCAGAGGTGGGCGATACGCAGTATTTT.

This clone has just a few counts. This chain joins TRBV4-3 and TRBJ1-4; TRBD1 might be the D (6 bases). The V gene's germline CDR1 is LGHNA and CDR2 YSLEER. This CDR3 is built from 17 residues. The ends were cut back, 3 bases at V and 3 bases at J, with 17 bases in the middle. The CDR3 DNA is TGCGCCAGCAGCCAGGCCTTAGGGGGGCGAGCTAATGAAAAACTGTTTTTT. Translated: CASSQALGGRANEKLFF.

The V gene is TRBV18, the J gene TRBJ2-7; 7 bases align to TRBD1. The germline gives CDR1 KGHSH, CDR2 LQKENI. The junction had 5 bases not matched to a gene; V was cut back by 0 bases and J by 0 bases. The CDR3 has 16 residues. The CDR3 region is CASSPPGTAGSYEQYF. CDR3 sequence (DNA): TGTGCCAGCTCACCACCGGGGACAGCTGGCTCCTACGAGCAGTACTTC.

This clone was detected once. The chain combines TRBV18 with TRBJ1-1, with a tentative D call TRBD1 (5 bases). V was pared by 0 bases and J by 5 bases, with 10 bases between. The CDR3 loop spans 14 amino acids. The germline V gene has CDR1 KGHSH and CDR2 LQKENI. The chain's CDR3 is CASSPPSGGTEAFF. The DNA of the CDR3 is TGTGCCAGCTCACCACCTTCGGGGGGAACTGAAGCTTTCTTT.

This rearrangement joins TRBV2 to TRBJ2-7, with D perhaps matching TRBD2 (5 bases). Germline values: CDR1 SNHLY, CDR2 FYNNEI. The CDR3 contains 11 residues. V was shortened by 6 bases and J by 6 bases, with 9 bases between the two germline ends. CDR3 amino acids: CASRLEVEQYF. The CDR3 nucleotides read TGTGCCAGCAGGTTGGAGGTCGAGCAGTACTTC.

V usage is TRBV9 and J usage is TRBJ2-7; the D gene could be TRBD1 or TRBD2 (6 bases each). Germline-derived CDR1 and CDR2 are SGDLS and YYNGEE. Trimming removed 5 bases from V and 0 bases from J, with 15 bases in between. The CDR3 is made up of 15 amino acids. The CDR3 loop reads CASSADPGASYEQYF. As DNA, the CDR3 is TGTGCCAGCAGTGCCGATCCGGGGGCCTCCTACGAGCAGTACTTC.